This T cell receptor beta chain derives from a study of PD-1 blockade in classical Hodgkin lymphoma. Overall study: Intravenous nivolumab at 3 mg/kg was given to patients every 2 weeks. Points from the study as a whole: CD4+ TCR diversity climbed significantly by C4D1, unlike CD8+ TCR diversity. When nivolumab was started under 1 year after ASCT, patients were excluded.

A remark on this clone: The antigen is unknown.

CDR1 and CDR2 from the germline V gene are SEHNR and FQNEAQ (reference sequence). The CDR3 is 12 residues long. V was shortened by 1 base and J by 5 bases, with 6 bases between the two germline ends. Time point noted: cycle 4 day 1 (C4D1), after around six weeks of nivolumab. Relapse after autologous stem cell transplantation occurred in every patient, and brentuximab vedotin exposure varied. Profiling relied on immunoSEQ multiplex PCR, and the TCRdb table lists in-frame clones only, not all of them. The table has roughly 49,000 clones, nearly 90% seen once. This clonotype originated in a human donor with classical Hodgkin lymphoma. The sequencing here drew on peripheral blood mononuclear cells (PBMCs), taken before the fourth cycle of nivolumab. The chain employs TRBV7-9 and TRBJ2-7; D is ambiguous. CDR3 sequence (DNA): TGTGCCAGCAGCTTAGGTTCCCACGAGCAGTACTTC. Protein product: CASSLGSHEQYF. The full variable domain, with the rest looked up from reference TRBV7-9 and TRBJ2-7, is DTGVSQNPRHKITKRGQNVTFRCDPISEHNRLYWYRQTLGQGPEFLTYFQNEAQLEKSRLLSDRFSAERPKGSFSTLEIQRTEQGDSAMYLCASSLGSHEQYFGPGTRLTVT.